This TCR beta chain was identified during a study of identical twins. Whole-study results and caveats: Fewer insertions were carried by abundant cord blood beta clonotypes, but none was seen in memory repertoires. Out-of-frame alpha sequences common to twins exhibited a surplus of low generation probability.

This clonotype was detected only a few times. Antigen: not known. With template switching, a universal primer site was added, and the cDNA carried unique molecular identifiers. TCRdb independently ran MiXCR on the 5' RACE reads; one entry per CDR3 protein. This sample carries 1.5 million or so distinct CDR3 sequences, about 32% of them seen once, and the ten largest clones take less than 0.35%. Per germline, CDR1 WSHSY and CDR2 SAAADI. The CDR3 covers 15 residues. With 2 bases clipped from V and 4 bases from J, the junction kept 5 bases outside the gene matches. The donors were all healthy and Caucasian.

This receptor was obtained from a newborn girl in good health. Specimen: cord blood. The V call is TRBV10-2, the J call TRBJ2-3; 8 positions match TRBD2. The CDR3 coding sequence is TGCGCCAGCAGTGAGCCTCATAGCGGGGCAGATACGCAGTATTTT. As protein: CASSEPHSGADTQYF.